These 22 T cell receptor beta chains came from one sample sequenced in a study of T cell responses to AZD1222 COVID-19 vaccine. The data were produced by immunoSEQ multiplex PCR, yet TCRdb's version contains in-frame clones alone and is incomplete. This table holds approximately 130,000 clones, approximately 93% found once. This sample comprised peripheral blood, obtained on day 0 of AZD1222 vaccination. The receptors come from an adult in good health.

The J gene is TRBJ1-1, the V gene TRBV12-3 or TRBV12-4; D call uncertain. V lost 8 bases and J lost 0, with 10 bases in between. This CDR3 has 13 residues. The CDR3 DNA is TGTGCCAGCCTCGCTCTAATGAACACTGAAGCTTTCTTT. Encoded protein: CASLALMNTEAFF.

The CDR3 loop is CASSLHGDRVGQPQHF. As DNA, the CDR3 is TGTGCCAGCAGCTTACATGGGGACAGGGTCGGTCAGCCCCAGCATTTT. The genes are TRBV7-2 and TRBJ1-5; 9 bases match TRBD1. Germline CDR1 and CDR2: SGHTA and FQGNSA. The CDR3 length is 16 residues. V was pared by 2 bases and J by 6 bases, with 8 bases of the junction left unmatched.

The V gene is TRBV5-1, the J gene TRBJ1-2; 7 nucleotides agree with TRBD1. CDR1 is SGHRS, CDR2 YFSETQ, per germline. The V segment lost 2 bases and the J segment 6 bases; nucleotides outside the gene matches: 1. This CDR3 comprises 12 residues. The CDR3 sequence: CASSFDRDGYTF. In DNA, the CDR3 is TGCGCCAGCAGCTTCGACAGGGATGGCTACACCTTC. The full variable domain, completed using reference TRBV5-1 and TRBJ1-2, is KAGVTQTPRYLIKTRGQQVTLSCSPISGHRSVSWYQQTPGQGLQFLFEYFSETQRNKGNFPGRFSGRQFSNSRSEMNVSTLELGDSALYLCASSFDRDGYTFGSGTRLTVV.

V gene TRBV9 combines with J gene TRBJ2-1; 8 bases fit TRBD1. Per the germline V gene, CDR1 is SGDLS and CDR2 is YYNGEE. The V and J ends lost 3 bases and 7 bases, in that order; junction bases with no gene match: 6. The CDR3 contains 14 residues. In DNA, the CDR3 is TGTGCCAGCAGCGCCGGGGACAGGTCAAATGAGCAGTTCTTC. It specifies CASSAGDRSNEQFF.

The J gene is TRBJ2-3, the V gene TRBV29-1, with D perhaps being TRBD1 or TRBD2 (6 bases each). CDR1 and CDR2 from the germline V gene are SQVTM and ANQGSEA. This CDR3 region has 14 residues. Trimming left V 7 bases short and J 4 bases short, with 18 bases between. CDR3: CSGRTVGGPDTQYF. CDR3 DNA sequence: TGCAGCGGACGGACAGTCGGGGGCCCAGATACGCAGTATTTT.

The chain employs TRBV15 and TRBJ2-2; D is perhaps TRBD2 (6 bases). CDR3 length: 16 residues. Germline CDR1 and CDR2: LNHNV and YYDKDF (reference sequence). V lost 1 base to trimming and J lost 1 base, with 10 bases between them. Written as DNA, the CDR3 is TGTGCCACCAGCAGAGGGAGGGCAGAGAACACCGGGGAGCTGTTTTTT. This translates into CATSRGRAENTGELFF.

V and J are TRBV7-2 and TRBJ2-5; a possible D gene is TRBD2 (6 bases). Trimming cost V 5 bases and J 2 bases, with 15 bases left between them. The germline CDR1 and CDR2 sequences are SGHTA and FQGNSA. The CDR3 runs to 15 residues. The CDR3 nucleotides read TGTGCCAGCAGCGGGGGAGGTGGTTTGCAAGAGACCCAGTACTTC. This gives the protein CASSGGGGLQETQYF. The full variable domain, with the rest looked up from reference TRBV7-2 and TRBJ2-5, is GAGVSQSPSNKVTEKGKDVELRCDPISGHTALYWYRQSLGQGLEFLIYFQGNSAPDKSGLPSDRFSAERTGGSVSTLTIQRTQQEDSAVYLCASSGGGGLQETQYFGPGTRLLVL.

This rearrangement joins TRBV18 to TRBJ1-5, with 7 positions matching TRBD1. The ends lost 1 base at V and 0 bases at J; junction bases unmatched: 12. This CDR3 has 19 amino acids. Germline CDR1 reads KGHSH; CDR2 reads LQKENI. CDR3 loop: CASSPLAQGPTYSNQPQHF. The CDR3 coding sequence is TGTGCCAGCTCACCACTTGCACAGGGGCCAACTTATAGCAATCAGCCCCAGCATTTT. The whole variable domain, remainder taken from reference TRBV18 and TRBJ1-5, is NAGVMQNPRHLVRRRGQEARLRCSPMKGHSHVYWYRQLPEEGLKFMVYLQKENIIDESGMPKERFSAEFPKEGPSILRIQQVVRGDSAAYFCASSPLAQGPTYSNQPQHFGDGTRLSIL.

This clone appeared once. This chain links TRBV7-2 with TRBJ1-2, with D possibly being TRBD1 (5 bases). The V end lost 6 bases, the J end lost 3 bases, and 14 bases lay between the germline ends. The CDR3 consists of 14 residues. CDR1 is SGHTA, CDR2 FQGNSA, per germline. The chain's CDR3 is CASRRERGYYGYTF. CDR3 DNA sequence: TGTGCCAGCAGGAGGGAAAGGGGTTACTATGGCTACACCTTC.

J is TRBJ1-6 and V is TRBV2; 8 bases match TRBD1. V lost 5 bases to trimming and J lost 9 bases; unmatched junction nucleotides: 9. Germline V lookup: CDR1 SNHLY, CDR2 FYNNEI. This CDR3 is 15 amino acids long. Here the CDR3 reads CASSLQGESSSPLHF. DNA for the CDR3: TGTGCCAGCAGTCTACAGGGGGAGAGCAGTTCACCCCTCCACTTT.

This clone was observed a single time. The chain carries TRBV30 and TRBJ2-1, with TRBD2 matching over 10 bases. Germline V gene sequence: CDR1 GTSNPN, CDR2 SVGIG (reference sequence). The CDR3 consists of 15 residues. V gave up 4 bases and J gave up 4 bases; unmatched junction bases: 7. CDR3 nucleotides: TGTGCCTGGACCAAAACTAGCGGGAATTACAATGAGCAGTTCTTC. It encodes CAWTKTSGNYNEQFF.

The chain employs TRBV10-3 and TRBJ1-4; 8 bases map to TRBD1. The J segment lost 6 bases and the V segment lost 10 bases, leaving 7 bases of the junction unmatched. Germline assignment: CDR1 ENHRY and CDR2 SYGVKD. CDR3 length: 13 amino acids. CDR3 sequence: CATATGADEKLFF. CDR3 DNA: TGTGCCACTGCGACAGGGGCGGATGAAAAACTGTTTTTT.

CDR3: CASSMLVLGRNQPQHF. In nucleotides, the CDR3 is TGTGCCAGTAGTATGTTAGTTCTAGGAAGGAATCAGCCCCAGCATTTT. The chain carries TRBV19 and TRBJ1-5; D unresolved. The germline CDR1 and CDR2 sequences are LNHDA and SQIVND (reference sequence). Trimming took 3 bases from V and 4 from J, leaving 16 bases between them. The CDR3 length is 16 residues.

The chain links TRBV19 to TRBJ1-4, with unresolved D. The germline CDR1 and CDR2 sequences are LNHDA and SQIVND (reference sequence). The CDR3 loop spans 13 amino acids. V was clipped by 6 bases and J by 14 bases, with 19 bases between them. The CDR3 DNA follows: TGTGCCAGTAGGTCTGGGCCGGAGTTAGTGCTGTTTTTT. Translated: CASRSGPELVLFF. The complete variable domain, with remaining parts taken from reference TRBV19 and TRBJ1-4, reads DGGITQSPKYLFRKEGQNVTLSCEQNLNHDAMYWYRQDPGQGLRLIYYSQIVNDFQKGDIAEGYSVSREKKESFPLTVTSAQKNPTAFYLCASRSGPELVLFFGSGTQLSVL.

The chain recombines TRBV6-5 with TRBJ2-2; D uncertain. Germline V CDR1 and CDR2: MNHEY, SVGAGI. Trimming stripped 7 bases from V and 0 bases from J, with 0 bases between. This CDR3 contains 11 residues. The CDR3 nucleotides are TGTGCCAGCACGAACACCGGGGAGCTGTTTTTT. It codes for CASTNTGELFF.

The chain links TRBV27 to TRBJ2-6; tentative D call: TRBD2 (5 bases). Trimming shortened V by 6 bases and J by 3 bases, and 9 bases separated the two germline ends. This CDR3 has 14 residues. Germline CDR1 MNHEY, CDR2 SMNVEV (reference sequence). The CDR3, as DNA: TGTGCCAGCAGGAGGGTGGTTGGGGCCAACGTCCTGACTTTC. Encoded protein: CASRRVVGANVLTF. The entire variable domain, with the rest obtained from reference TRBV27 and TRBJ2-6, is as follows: EAQVTQNPRYLITVTGKKLTVTCSQNMNHEYMSWYRQDPGLGLRQIYYSMNVEVTDKGDVPEGYKVSRKEKRNFPLILESPSPNQTSLYFCASRRVVGANVLTFGAGSRLTVL.

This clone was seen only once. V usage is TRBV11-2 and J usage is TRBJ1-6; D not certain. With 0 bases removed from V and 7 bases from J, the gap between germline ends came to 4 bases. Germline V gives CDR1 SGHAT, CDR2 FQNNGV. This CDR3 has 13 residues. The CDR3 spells CASSLDHNSPLHF. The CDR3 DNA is TGTGCCAGCAGCTTAGATCACAATTCACCCCTCCACTTT. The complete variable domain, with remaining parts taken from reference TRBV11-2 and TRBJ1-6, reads EAGVAQSPRYKIIEKRQSVAFWCNPISGHATLYWYQQILGQGPKLLIQFQNNGVVDDSQLPKDRFSAERLKGVDSTLKIQPAKLEDSAVYLCASSLDHNSPLHFGNGTRLTVT.

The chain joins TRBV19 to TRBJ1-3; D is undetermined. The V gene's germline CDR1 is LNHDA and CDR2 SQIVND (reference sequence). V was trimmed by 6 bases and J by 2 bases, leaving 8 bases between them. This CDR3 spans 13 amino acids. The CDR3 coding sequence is TGTGCCAGTAGACTCGTGGCTGGAAACACCATATATTTT. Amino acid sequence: CASRLVAGNTIYF.

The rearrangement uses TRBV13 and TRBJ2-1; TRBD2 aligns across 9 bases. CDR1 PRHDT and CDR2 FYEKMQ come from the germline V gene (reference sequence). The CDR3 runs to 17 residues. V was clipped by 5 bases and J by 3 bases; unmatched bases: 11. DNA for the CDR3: TGTGCCAGCAGCCGAAACGAAGCGGGAGGAAGCTACAATGAGCAGTTCTTC. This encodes CASSRNEAGGSYNEQFF.

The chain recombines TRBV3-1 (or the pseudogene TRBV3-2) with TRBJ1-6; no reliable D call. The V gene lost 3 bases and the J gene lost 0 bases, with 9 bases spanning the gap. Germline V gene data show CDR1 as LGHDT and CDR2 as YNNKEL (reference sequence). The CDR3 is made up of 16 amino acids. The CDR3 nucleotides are TGTGCCAGCAGCCAGGGCGGCCGCTCCTATAATTCACCCCTCCACTTT. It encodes CASSQGGRSYNSPLHF.

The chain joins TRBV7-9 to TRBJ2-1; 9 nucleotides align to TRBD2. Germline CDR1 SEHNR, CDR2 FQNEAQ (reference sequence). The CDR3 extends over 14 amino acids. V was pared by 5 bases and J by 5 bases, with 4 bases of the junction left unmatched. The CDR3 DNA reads TGTGCCAGCAGCCCGCGACTAGCGGACAATGAGCAGTTCTTC. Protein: CASSPRLADNEQFF.

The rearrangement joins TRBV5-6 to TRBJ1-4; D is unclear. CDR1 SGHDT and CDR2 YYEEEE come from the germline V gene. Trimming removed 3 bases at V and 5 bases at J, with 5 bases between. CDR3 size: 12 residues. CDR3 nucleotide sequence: TGTGCCAGCAGCTATGGAAATGAAAAACTGTTTTTT. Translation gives CASSYGNEKLFF.